The clone carrying this TCR beta chain was counted many times. RNA served as the template for amplifying TCR beta CDR3 regions. HTBI primers primed a first-round RT-PCR, and a second-round multiplex PCR followed. TCRdb used MiXCR to reprocess the multiplex PCR reads, holding one entry per CDR3 protein. Among roughly 500,000 distinct CDR3 sequences listed, around 14% were seen once. The data are from a study of Graves' ophthalmopathy and Graves' hyperthyroidism. Trimming took 0 bases from V and 4 from J, leaving 6 bases between them. The CDR3 contains 13 residues. Per germline, CDR1 MRHNA and CDR2 SNTAGT.

Sequencing input: blood. The V gene is TRBV6-4, the J gene TRBJ1-2; D remains ambiguous. The source of this sequence is a woman aged 30 to 39 with Graves' ophthalmopathy. The CDR3 loop is CASSDSGPYGYTF. CDR3 in DNA: TGTGCCAGCAGTGACTCCGGCCCCTATGGCTACACCTTC.